This T cell receptor (beta chain) was documented in a study of PD-L1 blockade in urothelial cancer. Study details: Bladder-origin urothelial cancer in males described most of the 29 patients. Blood analyses occurred 3 weeks (second dose) and 6 weeks post treatment start.

The germline V gene has CDR1 PRHDT and CDR2 FYEKMQ (reference sequence). V was clipped by 3 bases and J by 6 bases, with 17 bases between them. This CDR3 region has 15 residues. Profiled with immunoSEQ multiplex PCR; TCRdb holds only in-frame clones, not every one. Among over 50,000 clones, around 84% were seen once, and the ten largest hold less than 3.5%. Pretreatment and on-treatment samples were taken, numbering 1 to 8 per patient. This TCR derives from a man aged 50-59 years with urothelial cancer. The sample was PBMCs, taken around atezolizumab (anti-PD-L1) treatment. The gene calls are TRBV13 and TRBJ1-2; D perhaps matches TRBD1 (5 bases). The CDR3 coding sequence is TGTGCCAGCAGCTTTCGACGGGGGGTGGTGGATGGCTACACCTTC. Translation gives CASSFRRGVVDGYTF.